This entry concerns a single T cell receptor (beta chain). Its target is not known. The CDR3 runs 19 residues. Germline V gene sequence: CDR1 SGHVS, CDR2 FQNEAQ. Trimming removed 2 bases from V and 5 bases from J; junction bases left unmatched: 20. The sample is drawn from a study of cytomegalovirus exposure and HLA in healthy donors. General study points: Cytomegalovirus association was assigned to approximately 160 TCR beta chains.

The method was immunoSEQ multiplex PCR; TCRdb's version includes in-frame clones alone and lacks a portion of them. In the table there are 250,000 to 400,000 clones, around 90% of which are singletons. The chain links TRBV7-8 to TRBJ2-5; 7 nucleotides line up with TRBD1. The TCR was taken from a man aged 30-40 years in good health and CMV-seronegative. The material sequenced was PBMCs. CDR3: CASSLPETGPSGLEETQYF. The CDR3 bases are TGTGCCAGCAGCTTACCCGAGACAGGGCCTTCGGGATTAGAGGAGACCCAGTACTTC.